A single sample is the source of the 19 T cell receptor beta chains below, sequenced in a study of T cells in Graves' hyperthyroidism and ophthalmopathy. Using RNA transcripts as the source, TCR beta CDR3 regions were amplified. The study used the HTBI primer set for a first-round RT-PCR of the TCR CDR3. MiXCR, applied by TCRdb to the multiplex PCR reads, yields one record per CDR3 protein. The data show roughly 100,000 distinct CDR3 sequences, roughly 39% seen once. The sample was peripheral blood or thyroid tissue (not recorded which). These receptors all stem from a young woman with Graves' hyperthyroidism.

There are many counts of this clonotype. V is TRBV9 and J is TRBJ1-6, with TRBD1 matching over 8 bases. Germline CDR1 reads SGDLS; CDR2 reads YYNGEE. The CDR3 length is 16 residues. The V gene end was trimmed by 0 bases and the J gene end by 7 bases; junction bases not matched to a gene: 6. The CDR3 is CASSVEPTGANSPLHF. As DNA, the CDR3 is TGTGCCAGCAGCGTAGAACCGACAGGGGCCAATTCACCCCTCCACTTT.

The table lists this clonotype with many counts. The V call is TRBV7-3, the J call TRBJ1-6; D is perhaps TRBD1 (6 bases). The CDR3 has 14 residues. In germline, CDR1 is SGHTA, CDR2 FQGTGA. V lost 2 bases and J 7 bases, leaving 9 bases between the germline ends. The CDR3 loop reads CASSLHRDNSPLHF. The CDR3 coding sequence is TGTGCCAGCAGCTTACACAGGGACAATTCACCCCTCCACTTT.

This chain links TRBV9 with TRBJ2-5; D is ambiguous. There are 12 residues in the CDR3. From germline, CDR1 is SGDLS and CDR2 YYNGEE. V was pared by 4 bases and J by 5 bases, with 9 bases between. CDR3 nucleotide sequence: TGTGCCAGCAGCCTAGACGGGGAGACCCAGTACTTC. Encoded protein: CASSLDGETQYF. The complete variable domain, with remaining parts taken from reference TRBV9 and TRBJ2-5, reads DSGVTQTPKHLITATGQRVTLRCSPRSGDLSVYWYQQSLDQGLQFLIQYYNGEERAKGNILERFSAQQFPDLHSELNLSSLELGDSALYFCASSLDGETQYFGPGTRLLVL.

Regarding this clonotype: A much larger clone differs from this one at a single base, so this may be a read error. The J gene is TRBJ1-4, the V gene TRBV7-9, with TRBD1 matching 7 bases. This CDR3 comprises 15 residues. Germline CDR1 and CDR2: SEHNR and FQNEAQ (reference sequence). CDR3 coding DNA: TGTGCCGGCAGCGGGCGGACAGGAACTAATGAAAAACTGTTTTTT. Translated, it gives CAGSGRTGTNEKLFF.

This clonotype has a count of ten or more. V usage is TRBV20-1 and J usage is TRBJ1-5, with D possibly being TRBD1 (6 bases). Trimming cost V 4 bases and J 7 bases, with 20 bases left between them. This CDR3 has 15 residues. Looked up from germline, CDR1 is DFQATT and CDR2 is SNEGSKA (reference sequence). The CDR3 region has the DNA TGCAGTGCTACCGGGACATTTATTGGTACCCAGCCCCAGCATTTT. Its protein is CSATGTFIGTQPQHF.

This rearrangement joins TRBV2 to TRBJ2-7; D is ambiguous. Per germline, CDR1 SNHLY and CDR2 FYNNEI. The CDR3 contains 14 residues. V was cut by 8 bases and J by 3 bases, with 17 bases left in between. Here the CDR3 reads CASARASDLYEQYF. The CDR3, as DNA: TGTGCCAGCGCCCGTGCTTCCGACCTCTACGAGCAGTACTTC.

This CDR3 is CASSWGHRYDQPQHF. In DNA, the CDR3 is TGTGCCAGCAGCTGGGGCCACAGATACGATCAGCCCCAGCATTTT. The V call is TRBV13, the J call TRBJ1-5; TRBD1 might be the D (5 bases). Germline V lookup: CDR1 PRHDT, CDR2 FYEKMQ (reference sequence). The CDR3 runs 15 residues. The ends were cut back, 4 bases at V and 5 bases at J, with 15 bases in the middle.

The rearrangement joins TRBV7-9 to TRBJ2-5; D is possibly TRBD2 (5 bases). The germline V gene has CDR1 SEHNR and CDR2 FQNEAQ (reference sequence). V was trimmed by 8 bases and J by 4 bases, leaving 20 bases between them. The CDR3 extends over 15 amino acids. CDR3: CASARAGSAGETQYF. The CDR3 DNA is TGTGCCAGCGCCCGTGCTGGCAGTGCGGGAGAGACCCAGTACTTC. The entire variable domain, with the rest obtained from reference TRBV7-9 and TRBJ2-5, is as follows: DTGVSQNPRHKITKRGQNVTFRCDPISEHNRLYWYRQTLGQGPEFLTYFQNEAQLEKSRLLSDRFSAERPKGSFSTLEIQRTEQGDSAMYLCASARAGSAGETQYFGPGTRLLVL.

This clonotype was recorded a few times. A read error is possible here, since a much larger clone lies one base away. The CDR3 carries no conserved terminal phenylalanine or tryptophan, so it likely arises from a read error. The gene calls are TRBV12-3 or TRBV12-4 and TRBJ1-1; D ambiguous. The CDR3 runs to 14 residues. The V end lost 6 bases, the J end lost 0 bases, and 11 bases lay between the germline ends. The CDR3 loop reads CASSGGRLNTEAFS. The CDR3 region has the DNA TGTGCCAGCAGCGGAGGACGGTTGAACACTGAAGCTTTCTCT.

This clonotype came up many times. A much more abundant neighbour one base away suggests this may be a read error. V is TRBV19 and J is TRBJ2-5, with D unresolved. CDR3 length: 15 residues. Trimming pared 4 bases from V and 5 bases from J, leaving 17 bases between. Germline V gene data show CDR1 as LNHDA and CDR2 as SQIVND (reference sequence). CDR3 nucleotide sequence: TGTGCCAGTAGTACCACATCAAGGACGTCGGAGACCCAGTACTTC. It translates to CASSTTSRTSETQYF.

The CDR3 DNA is TGTGCCAGCAGTGAAGGACTAGCGGGAGGATACGAGCAGTACTTC. Translating gives CASSEGLAGGYEQYF. The chain uses TRBV25-1 and TRBJ2-7, with 14 bases lining up with TRBD2. Trimming at V came to 2 bases and at J to 4 bases, leaving 1 base not matched to a gene. Germline V gene lookup returns CDR1 MGHDK and CDR2 SYGVNS. There are 15 residues in the CDR3.

This clonotype was counted at least ten times. The chain links TRBV7-2 to TRBJ2-7, with TRBD1 identical over 7 bases. There are 15 residues in the CDR3. Germline V gene lookup returns CDR1 SGHTA and CDR2 FQGNSA. V lost 3 bases and J lost 7; bases outside the gene matches: 12. Here the CDR3 reads CASSLAGTAEEEQYF. The CDR3 bases are TGTGCCAGCAGCTTGGCCGGGACAGCCGAGGAGGAGCAGTACTTC.

This clonotype has a handful of counts. The rearrangement links TRBV28 to TRBJ1-1; tentatively, D is TRBD1 (6 bases). V shed 6 bases and J shed 6 bases, with 20 bases lying between them. The CDR3 totals 15 residues. The germline V gene encodes CDR1 MDHEN and CDR2 SYDVKM. CDR3 coding DNA: TGTGCCAGCAGCCCGGGGGTGGAGGGGGTCTCTGAAGCTTTCTTT. Protein product: CASSPGVEGVSEAFF.

Comment on this clonotype: The junction does not match germline at one end; this may be a read error. The V gene is TRBV10-2, the J gene TRBJ1-2, with TRBD1 matching 7 bases. The CDR3 consists of 12 residues. Germline CDR1 WSHSY, CDR2 SAAADI. CDR3 sequence: CASSGTGDGCTF. The CDR3 DNA reads as TGCGCCAGCAGTGGGACAGGCGATGGCTGCACCTTC.

V is TRBV13 and J is TRBJ1-3; no reliable D call. The CDR3 length is 13 residues. The V end lost 5 bases, the J end lost 7 bases, and 12 bases lay between the germline ends. In germline, CDR1 is PRHDT, CDR2 FYEKMQ (reference sequence). CDR3 coding DNA: TGTGCCAGCAGCGGAGGCCCTGATAACACCATATATTTT. As protein: CASSGGPDNTIYF. Filled out from reference TRBV13 and TRBJ1-3, the complete variable domain reads AAGVIQSPRHLIKEKRETATLKCYPIPRHDTVYWYQQGPGQDPQFLISFYEKMQSDKGSIPDRFSAQQFSDYHSELNMSSLELGDSALYFCASSGGPDNTIYFGEGSWLTVV.

This clonotype was counted ten times or more. V usage is TRBV30 and J usage is TRBJ2-7; 7 nucleotides match TRBD1. Germline CDR1 GTSNPN, CDR2 SVGIG (reference sequence). Unmatched junction bases numbered 6, after V lost 5 bases and J lost 2 bases. This CDR3 comprises 13 residues. As DNA, the CDR3 is TGTGCCTGGGCTAGGGACAGCGCCTACGAGCAGTACTTC. This translates into CAWARDSAYEQYF.

This clonotype was seen repeatedly, ten times or more. The chain combines TRBV5-6 with TRBJ2-3, with D perhaps matching TRBD2 (5 bases). This CDR3 contains 15 residues. Germline lookup yields CDR1 SGHDT and CDR2 YYEEEE. V shed 0 bases and J shed 4 bases, with 12 bases lying between them. Here the CDR3 reads CASSLGGSHADTQYF. CDR3 DNA sequence: TGTGCCAGCAGCTTGGGTGGGAGTCACGCAGATACGCAGTATTTT.

This chain uses TRBV10-3 with TRBJ2-1; 11 bases align to TRBD2. From germline, CDR1 is ENHRY and CDR2 SYGVKD. V dropped 5 bases and J dropped 4; count of bases not matched to a gene: 7. The CDR3 is 16 residues long. CDR3 bases: TGTGCCATCAGTATTTCCGGGACTAGCGGTTACAATGAGCAGTTCTTC. This sequence encodes CAISISGTSGYNEQFF.

The table lists this clonotype with many counts. The chain couples TRBV10-1 to TRBJ1-5; no reliable D call. This CDR3 spans 14 amino acids. From germline, CDR1 is WNHNN and CDR2 SYGVQD (reference sequence). The ends were cut back, 7 bases at V and 6 bases at J, with 16 bases in the middle. The CDR3, as DNA: TGCGCCAGCACCGGGATAGGGTACGGTCAGCCCCAGCATTTT. This codes for CASTGIGYGQPQHF.